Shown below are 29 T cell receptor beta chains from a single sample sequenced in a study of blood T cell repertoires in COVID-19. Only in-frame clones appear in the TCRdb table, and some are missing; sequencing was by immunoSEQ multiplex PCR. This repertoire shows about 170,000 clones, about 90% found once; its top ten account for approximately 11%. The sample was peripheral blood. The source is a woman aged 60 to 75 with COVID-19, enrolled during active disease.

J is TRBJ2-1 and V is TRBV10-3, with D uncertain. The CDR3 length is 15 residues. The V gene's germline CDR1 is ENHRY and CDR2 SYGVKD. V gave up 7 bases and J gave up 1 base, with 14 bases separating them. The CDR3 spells CAITPGYGSYNEQFF. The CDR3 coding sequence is TGTGCCATCACCCCCGGGTATGGGTCCTACAATGAGCAGTTCTTC.

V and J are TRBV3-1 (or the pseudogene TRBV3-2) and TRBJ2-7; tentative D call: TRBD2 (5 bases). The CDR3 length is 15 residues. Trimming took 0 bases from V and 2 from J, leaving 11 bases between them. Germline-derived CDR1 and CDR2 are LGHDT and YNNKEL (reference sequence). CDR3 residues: CASSQEIYGTYEQYF. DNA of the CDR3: TGTGCCAGCAGCCAAGAGATTTACGGGACCTACGAGCAGTACTTC.

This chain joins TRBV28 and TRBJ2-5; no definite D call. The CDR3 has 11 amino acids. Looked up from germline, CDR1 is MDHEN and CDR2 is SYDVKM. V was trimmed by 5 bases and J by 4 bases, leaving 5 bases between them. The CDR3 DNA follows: TGTGCCAGCAGTGTCAGAGAGACCCAGTACTTC. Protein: CASSVRETQYF.

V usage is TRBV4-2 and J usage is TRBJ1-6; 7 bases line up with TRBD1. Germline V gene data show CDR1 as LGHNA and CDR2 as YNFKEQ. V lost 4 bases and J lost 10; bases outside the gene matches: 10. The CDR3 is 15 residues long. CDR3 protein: CASSLGQPVGSPLHF. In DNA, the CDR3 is TGTGCCAGCAGCCTGGGACAGCCGGTGGGATCACCCCTCCACTTT.

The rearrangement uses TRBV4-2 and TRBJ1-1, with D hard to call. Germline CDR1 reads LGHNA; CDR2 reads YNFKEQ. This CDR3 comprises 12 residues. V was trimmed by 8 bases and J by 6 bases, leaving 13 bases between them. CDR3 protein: CASSFGWAEAFF. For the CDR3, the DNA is TGTGCCAGCTCATTCGGGTGGGCTGAAGCTTTCTTT.

This CDR3 is CASSPRTSTSDSTDTQYF. CDR3 DNA sequence: TGTGCCAGCAGCCCCCGCACCTCAACTAGCGACAGCACAGATACGCAGTATTTT. J is TRBJ2-3 and V is TRBV3-1 (or the pseudogene TRBV3-2); 7 positions agree with TRBD2. The CDR3 consists of 18 residues. V gave up 4 bases and J gave up 0 bases; unmatched junction bases: 13. Germline V gene sequence: CDR1 LGHDT, CDR2 YNNKEL (reference sequence).

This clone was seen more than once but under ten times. DNA for the CDR3: TGTGCCAGCAGCTTCAGACAGGGTTTCAATTCACCCCTCCACTTT. This encodes CASSFRQGFNSPLHF. The chain recombines TRBV7-2 with TRBJ1-6; 7 bases fit TRBD1. V lost 3 bases and J lost 7; bases outside the gene matches: 6. The CDR3 has 15 residues. Germline CDR1 is SGHTA and CDR2 is FQGNSA.

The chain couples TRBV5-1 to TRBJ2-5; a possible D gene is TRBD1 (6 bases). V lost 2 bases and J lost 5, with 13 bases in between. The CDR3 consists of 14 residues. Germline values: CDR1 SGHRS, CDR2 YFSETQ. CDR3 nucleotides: TGCGCCAGCAGCTTTTCAGGGGCGCGGGAGACCCAGTACTTC. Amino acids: CASSFSGARETQYF.

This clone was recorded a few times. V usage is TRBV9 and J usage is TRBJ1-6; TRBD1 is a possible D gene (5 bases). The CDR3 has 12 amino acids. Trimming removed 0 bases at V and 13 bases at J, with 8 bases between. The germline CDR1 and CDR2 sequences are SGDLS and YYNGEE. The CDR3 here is CASSVGEGPLHF. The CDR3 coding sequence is TGTGCCAGCAGCGTAGGGGAGGGGCCCCTCCACTTT.

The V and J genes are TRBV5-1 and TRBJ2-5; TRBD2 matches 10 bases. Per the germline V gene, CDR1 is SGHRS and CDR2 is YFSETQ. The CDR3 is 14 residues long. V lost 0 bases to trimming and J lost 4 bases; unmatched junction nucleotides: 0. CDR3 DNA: TGCGCCAGCAGCTTGGCTAGCGGGAGAGAGACCCAGTACTTC. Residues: CASSLASGRETQYF.

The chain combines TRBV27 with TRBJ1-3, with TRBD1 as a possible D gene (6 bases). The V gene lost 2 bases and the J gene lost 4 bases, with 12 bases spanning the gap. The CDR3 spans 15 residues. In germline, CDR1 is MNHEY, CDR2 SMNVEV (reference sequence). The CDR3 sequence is CASSLRQGTGNTIYF. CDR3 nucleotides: TGTGCCAGCAGTTTAAGGCAGGGGACAGGAAACACCATATATTTT.

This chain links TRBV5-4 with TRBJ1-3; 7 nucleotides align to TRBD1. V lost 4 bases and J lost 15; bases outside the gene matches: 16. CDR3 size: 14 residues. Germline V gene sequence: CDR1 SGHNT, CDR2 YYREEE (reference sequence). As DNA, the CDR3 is TGTGCCAGCAGCCCGGCAGGGGGAGACAGGGTCCGATATTTT. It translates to CASSPAGGDRVRYF. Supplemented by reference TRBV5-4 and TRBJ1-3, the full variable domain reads ETGVTQSPTHLIKTRGQQVTLRCSSQSGHNTVSWYQQALGQGPQFIFQYYREEENGRGNFPPRFSGLQFPNYSSELNVNALELDDSALYLCASSPAGGDRVRYFGEGSWLTVV.

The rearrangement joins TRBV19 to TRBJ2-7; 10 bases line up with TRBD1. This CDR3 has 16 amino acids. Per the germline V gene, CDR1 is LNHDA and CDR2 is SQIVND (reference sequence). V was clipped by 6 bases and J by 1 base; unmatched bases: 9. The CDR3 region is CASSPFRGQGSYEQYF. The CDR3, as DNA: TGTGCCAGTAGCCCCTTCCGGGGACAGGGGTCCTACGAGCAGTACTTC.

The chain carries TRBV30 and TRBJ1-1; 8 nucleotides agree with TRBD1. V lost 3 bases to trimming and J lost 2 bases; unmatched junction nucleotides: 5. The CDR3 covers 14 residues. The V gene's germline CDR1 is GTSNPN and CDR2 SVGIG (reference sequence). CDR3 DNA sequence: TGTGCCTGGAGGGTGACAGGGGCAAACACTGAAGCTTTCTTT. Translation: CAWRVTGANTEAFF.

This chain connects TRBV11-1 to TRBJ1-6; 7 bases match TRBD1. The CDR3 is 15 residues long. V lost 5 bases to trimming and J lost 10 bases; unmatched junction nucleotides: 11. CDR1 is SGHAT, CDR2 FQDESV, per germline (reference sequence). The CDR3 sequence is CASSPRQGWFSPLHF. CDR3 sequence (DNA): TGTGCCAGCAGCCCACGACAGGGTTGGTTCTCACCCCTCCACTTT.

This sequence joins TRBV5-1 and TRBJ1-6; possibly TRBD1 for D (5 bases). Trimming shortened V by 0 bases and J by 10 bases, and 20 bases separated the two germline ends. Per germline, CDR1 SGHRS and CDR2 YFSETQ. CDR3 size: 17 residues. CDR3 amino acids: CASSLAGGTRHSSPLHF. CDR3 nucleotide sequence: TGCGCCAGCAGCTTGGCCGGAGGGACCCGACATTCCTCACCCCTCCACTTT.

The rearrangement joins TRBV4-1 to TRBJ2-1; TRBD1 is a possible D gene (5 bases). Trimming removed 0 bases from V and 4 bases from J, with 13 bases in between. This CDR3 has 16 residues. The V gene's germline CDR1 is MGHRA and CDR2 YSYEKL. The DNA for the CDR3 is TGCGCCAGCAGCCAAGAGAGGCAGGGCCGGTACAATGAGCAGTTCTTC. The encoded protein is CASSQERQGRYNEQFF.

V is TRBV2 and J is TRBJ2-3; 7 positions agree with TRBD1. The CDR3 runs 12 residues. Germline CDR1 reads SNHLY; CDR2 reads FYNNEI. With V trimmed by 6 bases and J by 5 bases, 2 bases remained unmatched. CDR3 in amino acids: CASRGQIDTQYF. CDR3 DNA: TGTGCCAGCAGGGGACAGATAGATACGCAGTATTTT.

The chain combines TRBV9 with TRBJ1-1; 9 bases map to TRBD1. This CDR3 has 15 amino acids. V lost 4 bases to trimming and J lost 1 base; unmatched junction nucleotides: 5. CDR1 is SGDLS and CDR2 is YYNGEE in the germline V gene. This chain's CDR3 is CASSPWTGENTEAFF. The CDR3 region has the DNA TGTGCCAGCAGCCCCTGGACAGGGGAGAACACTGAAGCTTTCTTT.

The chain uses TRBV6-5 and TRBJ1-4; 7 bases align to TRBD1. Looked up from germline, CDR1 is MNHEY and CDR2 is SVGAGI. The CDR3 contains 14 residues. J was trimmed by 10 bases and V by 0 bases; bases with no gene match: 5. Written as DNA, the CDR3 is TGTGCCAGCAGTTACTCGACAGGGTCGGGAAAACTGTTTTTT. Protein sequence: CASSYSTGSGKLFF.

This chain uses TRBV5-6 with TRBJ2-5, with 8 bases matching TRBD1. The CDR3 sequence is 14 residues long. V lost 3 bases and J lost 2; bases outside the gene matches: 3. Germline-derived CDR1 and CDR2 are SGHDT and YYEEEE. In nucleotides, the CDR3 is TGTGCCAGCAGCTGGGACAGGAAACAAGAGACCCAGTACTTC. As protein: CASSWDRKQETQYF.

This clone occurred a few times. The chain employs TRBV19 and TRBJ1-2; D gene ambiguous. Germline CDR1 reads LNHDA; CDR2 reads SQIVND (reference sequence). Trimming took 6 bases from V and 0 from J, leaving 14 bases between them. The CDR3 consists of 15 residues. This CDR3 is CASRPRRATNYGYTF. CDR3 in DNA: TGTGCCAGTAGGCCCAGGCGCGCAACTAACTATGGCTACACCTTC.

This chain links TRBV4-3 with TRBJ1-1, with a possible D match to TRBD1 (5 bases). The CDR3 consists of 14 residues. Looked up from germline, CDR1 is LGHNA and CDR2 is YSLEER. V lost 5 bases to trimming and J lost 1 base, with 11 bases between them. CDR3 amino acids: CASSYTTENTEAFF. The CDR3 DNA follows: TGCGCCAGCAGCTATACGACAGAGAACACTGAAGCTTTCTTT.

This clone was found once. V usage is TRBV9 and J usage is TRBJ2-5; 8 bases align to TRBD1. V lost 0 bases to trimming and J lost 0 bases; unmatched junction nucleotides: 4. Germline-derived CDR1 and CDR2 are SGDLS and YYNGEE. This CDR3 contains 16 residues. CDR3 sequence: CASSVGDRSYQETQYF. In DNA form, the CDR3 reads TGTGCCAGCAGCGTAGGGGACAGGAGTTACCAAGAGACCCAGTACTTC.

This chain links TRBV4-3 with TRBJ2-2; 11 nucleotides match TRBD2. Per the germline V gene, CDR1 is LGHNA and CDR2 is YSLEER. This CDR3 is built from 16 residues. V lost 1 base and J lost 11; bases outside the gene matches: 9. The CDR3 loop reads CASSQVPSGRKVELFF. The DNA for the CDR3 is TGCGCCAGCAGCCAAGTACCTAGCGGGAGGAAGGTAGAGCTGTTTTTT.

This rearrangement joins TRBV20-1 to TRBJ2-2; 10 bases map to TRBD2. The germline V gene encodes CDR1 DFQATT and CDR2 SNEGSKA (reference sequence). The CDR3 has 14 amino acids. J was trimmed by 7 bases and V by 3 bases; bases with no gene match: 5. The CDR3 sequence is CSASSGRMVGELFF. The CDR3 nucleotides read TGCAGTGCTAGTAGCGGGAGGATGGTCGGGGAGCTGTTTTTT.

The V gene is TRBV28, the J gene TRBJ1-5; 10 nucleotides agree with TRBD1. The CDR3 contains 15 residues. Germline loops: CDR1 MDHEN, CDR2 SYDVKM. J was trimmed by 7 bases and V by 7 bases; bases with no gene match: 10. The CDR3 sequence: CASKSRDRGSQPQHF. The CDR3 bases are TGTGCCAGCAAGTCGAGGGACAGGGGAAGCCAGCCCCAGCATTTT. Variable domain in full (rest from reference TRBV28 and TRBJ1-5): DVKVTQSSRYLVKRTGEKVFLECVQDMDHENMFWYRQDPGLGLRLIYFSYDVKMKEKGDIPEGYSVSREKKERFSLILESASTNQTSMYLCASKSRDRGSQPQHFGDGTRLSIL.

The CDR3 DNA sequence: TGTGCCAGCAGCCATTCTTCGGAGGGCGGCAATCAGCCCCAGCATTTT. It specifies CASSHSSEGGNQPQHF. The gene calls are TRBV4-2 and TRBJ1-5; D is unresolved. Per germline, CDR1 LGHNA and CDR2 YNFKEQ. The CDR3 spans 16 residues. Trimming shortened V by 3 bases and J by 2 bases, and 14 bases separated the two germline ends.

DNA for the CDR3: TGTGCCAGCAGCGACCAGACAGGGCCCCTAAACTCCAACTATGGCTACACCTTC. It codes for CASSDQTGPLNSNYGYTF. The J gene is TRBJ1-2, the V gene TRBV9, with TRBD1 matching 7 bases. V lost 3 bases to trimming and J lost 2 bases; unmatched junction nucleotides: 16. Germline V lookup: CDR1 SGDLS, CDR2 YYNGEE. The CDR3 has 18 residues.